Sequencing of this T cell receptor (beta chain) was carried out in a study of blood T cell repertoires in COVID-19. Study overall: Some COVID-19 samples were acute and others convalescent; all came from the United States, Italy and Spain.

CDR1 is LGHNA and CDR2 is YNFKEQ in the germline V gene. There are 15 residues in the CDR3. Trimming removed 0 bases from V and 9 bases from J; junction bases left unmatched: 8. Clones were read by immunoSEQ multiplex PCR, and TCRdb kept only the in-frame ones, dropping some. The table records tens of thousands of clones, around three quarters of them present only once. This clone was observed once. The chain links TRBV4-2 to TRBJ2-4; 7 positions match TRBD2. This TCR came from a human donor in a cohort sampled during active COVID-19. The sequencing sample was made of peripheral blood. For the CDR3, the DNA is TGTGCCAGCAGCCAAGATCGGGCTAGCGGCGGCATTCAGTACTTC. Protein sequence: CASSQDRASGGIQYF.